This is a list of T cell receptor beta chains from one sample in a study of cytomegalovirus exposure and HLA in healthy donors. Profiled with immunoSEQ multiplex PCR; TCRdb holds only in-frame clones, not every one. The sample shows about 140,000 clones, roughly 73% of them seen only once. The sequenced sample was PBMCs. The receptor source for this set is a man aged 40-49 years in good health and CMV-seronegative. Each CDR3 is given with its conserved first and last residue. D genes are given only for firm matches. For some rows the clone size is stated as once, few or many, or as a class when expanded; others skip it.

abundance	j_gene	d_gene	v_gene	CDR3nt	CDR3aa
few	TRBJ2-7	TRBD1	TRBV6-5	TGTGCCAGCACTCGGTGGGGACAGGGTTCCTACGAGCAGTACTTC	CASTRWGQGSYEQYF
.	TRBJ1-5	TRBD1	TRBV7-9	TGTGCCAGCAGCTTGAGGACAGGGCCCGATCAGCCCCAGCATTTT	CASSLRTGPDQPQHF
.	TRBJ2-3	TRBD2	TRBV11-3	TGTGCCAGCAGCTCCTCGCGCGGGGGGGGCACAGATACGCAGTATTTT	CASSSSRGGGTDTQYF
once	TRBJ2-7	TRBD1	TRBV5-4	TGTGCCAGCAGCCGACCTGGGAGTACCGGGACAGGGCGTTGCGAGCAGTACTTC	CASSRPGSTGTGRCEQYF
few	TRBJ2-1	.	TRBV5-1	TGCGCCACCCAACGGGGTAATGAGCAGTTCTTC	CATQRGNEQFF
.	TRBJ2-3	.	TRBV5-6	TGTGCCAGCAGCTTGATGGGAGGAGATATAAGCACAGATACGCAGTATTTT	CASSLMGGDISTDTQYF
few	TRBJ1-2	.	TRBV11-2	TGTGCCAGCAGCTTACTGTTCGGAGGGGACTATGGCTACACCTTC	CASSLLFGGDYGYTF
.	TRBJ2-3	TRBD2	TRBV7-2	TGTGCCAGCAGCGGTGCCGGGACTAGCGCCTTCACAGATACGCAGTATTTT	CASSGAGTSAFTDTQYF
.	TRBJ2-1	.	TRBV29-1	TGCAGCGGACGACTATCGGCTATCGATGAGCAGTTCTTC	CSGRLSAIDEQFF
few	TRBJ1-2	TRBD1	TRBV5-1	TGCGCCAGCAGCTCAGGACAGGAAGAACCCTATGGCTACACCTTC	CASSSGQEEPYGYTF
.	TRBJ1-2	.	TRBV9	TGTGCCAGCAGCGCAGGCAGTTCTAACTATGGCTACACCTTC	CASSAGSSNYGYTF
few	TRBJ2-7	.	TRBV7-9	TGTGCCAGCAGCTTGGGCCAAAGCTCCTACGAGCAGTACTTC	CASSLGQSSYEQYF
.	TRBJ2-7	.	TRBV4-1	TGCGCCAGCAGCCAAAAAGGGGGTAGGATCCACGAGCAGTACTTC	CASSQKGGRIHEQYF
.	TRBJ1-1	.	TRBV5-4	TGTGCCAGCAGCTCCGCCGGGAGGGGTTATCGGATGAACACTGAAGCTTTCTTT	CASSSAGRGYRMNTEAFF
.	TRBJ1-1	.	TRBV7-9	TGTGCCAGCACCCCTCGGGTAGGGGGTGTTGGGGCTTTCTTT	CASTPRVGGVGAFF
.	TRBJ2-5	.	TRBV7-3	TGTGCCAGCAGCTTCGGGGGGCGGGGCCCGGTGGAGACCCAGTACTTC	CASSFGGRGPVETQYF
few	TRBJ1-5	TRBD1	TRBV6-5	TGTGCCAGCAGTTACTCGCACAGGGGGGGGCCCCAGCATTTT	CASSYSHRGGPQHF
.	TRBJ1-5	TRBD1	TRBV29-1	TGCAGCGTTGATAGGGAGGGACAGGGAGATCAGCCCCAGCATTTT	CSVDREGQGDQPQHF
.	TRBJ1-5	.	TRBV30	TGTGCCTGGAGTGCAAAGGGGTCAAGCAATCAGCCCCAGCATTTT	CAWSAKGSSNQPQHF
.	TRBJ1-4	.	TRBV27	TGTGCCAGCAGTTTAACACAGGGCGCAACTAATGAAAAACTGTTTTTT	CASSLTQGATNEKLFF
few	TRBJ1-1	.	TRBV11-2	TGTGCCAGCAGCTATTGGAGGACTGAAGCTTTCTTT	CASSYWRTEAFF
.	TRBJ1-5	.	TRBV28	TGTGCCAGCAGCCCTCCCGTTGAGGGCAATCAGCCCCAGCATTTT	CASSPPVEGNQPQHF
few	TRBJ1-1	.	TRBV25-1	TGTCTGAGGACTGAAGCTTTCTTT	CLRTEAFF
.	TRBJ2-5	TRBD1	TRBV7-8	TGTGCCAGCAGCTTACCGACAGGGGTCTTTCAAGAGACCCAGTACTTC	CASSLPTGVFQETQYF
.	TRBJ1-2	.	TRBV15	TGTGCCACCAGCAGAGATAAGGGGGGGGCGTCGGGCGGCTACACCTTC	CATSRDKGGASGGYTF
.	TRBJ1-2	.	TRBV30	TGTGCCTGGAGTCCTCTGACAACCTTTGGCTATGGCTACACCTTC	CAWSPLTTFGYGYTF
.	TRBJ1-6	.	TRBV5-4	TGTGCCAGCAGCTTGGATGGACATGCACTTAATTCACCCCTCCACTTT	CASSLDGHALNSPLHF
once	TRBJ1-1	.	TRBV6-1	TGTGCCAGCCGATGGGGCCCAGGGTTGGACACTGAAGCTTTCTTT	CASRWGPGLDTEAFF
.	TRBJ2-7	TRBD1	TRBV11-2	TGTGCCAGCAGCTTAGAATTTTGGGACAGGGCCTCCTACGAGCAGTACTTC	CASSLEFWDRASYEQYF
few	TRBJ2-7	.	TRBV20-1	TGCAGTGCTAGAAGCAACTACGAGCAGTACTTC	CSARSNYEQYF